This T cell receptor beta chain stems from a study of T cell repertoires in cytomegalovirus infection. Study-wide results and caveats: Cumulative frequency (of public TCR beta family members) identified carriers of CMV plus the relevant HLA.

At least ten counts were recorded for this clonotype. The antigen is unknown. The CDR3 is made up of 15 amino acids. Trimming stripped 11 bases from V and 0 bases from J, with 19 bases between. Germline assignment: CDR1 SGHTA and CDR2 FQGNSA. Via MiXCR, TCRdb re-called the reads, giving one row per CDR3 protein. The sample shows under 450,000 distinct CDR3 sequences, approximately 35% of them seen only once. The chain carries TRBV7-2 and TRBJ1-1, with D perhaps matching TRBD1 (6 bases). The sample here was cultured PBMCs, taken from culture after CMV antigen stimulation. This TCR was recovered from a human donor in good health (CMV status not recorded). Some clones in this sample may be carry-over from other donors' samples. The CDR3 here is CASSRTAGMNTEAFF. The CDR3 DNA reads as TGTGCCTCCTCGAGGACAGCCGGCATGAACACTGAAGCTTTCTTT. The whole variable domain, filled in from reference TRBV7-2 and TRBJ1-1, reads GAGVSQSPSNKVTEKGKDVELRCDPISGHTALYWYRQSLGQGLEFLIYFQGNSAPDKSGLPSDRFSAERTGGSVSTLTIQRTQQEDSAVYLCASSRTAGMNTEAFFGQGTRLTVV.